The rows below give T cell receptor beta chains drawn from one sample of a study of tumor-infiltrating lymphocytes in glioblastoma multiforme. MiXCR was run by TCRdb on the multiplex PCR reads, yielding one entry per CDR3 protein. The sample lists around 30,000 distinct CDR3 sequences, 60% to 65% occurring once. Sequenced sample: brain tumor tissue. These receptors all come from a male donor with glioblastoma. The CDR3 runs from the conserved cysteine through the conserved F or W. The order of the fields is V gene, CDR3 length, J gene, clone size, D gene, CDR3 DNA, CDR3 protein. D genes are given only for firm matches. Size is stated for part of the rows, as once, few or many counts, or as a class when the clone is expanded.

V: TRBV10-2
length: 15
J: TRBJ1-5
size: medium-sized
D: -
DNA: TGCGCCAGCAGTGTTGACGGCTATAGCAATCAGCCCCAGCATTTT
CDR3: CASSVDGYSNQPQHF

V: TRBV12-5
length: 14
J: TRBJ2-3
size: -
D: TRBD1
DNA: TGTGCTAGTGGTTCGGACAGGGGCACAGATACGCAGTATTTT
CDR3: CASGSDRGTDTQYF

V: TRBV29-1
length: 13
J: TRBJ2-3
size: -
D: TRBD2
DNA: TGCAGCGTTGTGGGGGGAGGGCCCGATACGCCGTATTTT
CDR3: CSVVGGGPDTPYF

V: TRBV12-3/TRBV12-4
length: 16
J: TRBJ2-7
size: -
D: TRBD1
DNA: TGTGCCAACAGTTCCGAGTCGACAGGGGTTACCTACGAGCAGTACTTC
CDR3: CANSSESTGVTYEQYF

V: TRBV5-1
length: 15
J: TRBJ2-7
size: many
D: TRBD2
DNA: TGCGCCAGCAGCTTGGTCGGGGGGGAGGCCTACGAGCAGTACTTC
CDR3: CASSLVGGEAYEQYF

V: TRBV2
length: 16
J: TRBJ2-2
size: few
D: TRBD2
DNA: TGTGCCAGCAGTGAATCCAGCGGGAGTATCACCGGGGAGCTGTTTTTT
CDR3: CASSESSGSITGELFF

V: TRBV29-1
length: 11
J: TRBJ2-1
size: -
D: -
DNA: TGCTGCGTCGAAAGCGGTCCTGAGCAGTCCTTC
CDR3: CCVESGPEQSF

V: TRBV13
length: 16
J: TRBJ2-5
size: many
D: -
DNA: TGTGCCAGCAGTCGCGGGACAGAGTTGTACCAAGAGACCCAGTACTTC
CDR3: CASSRGTELYQETQYF

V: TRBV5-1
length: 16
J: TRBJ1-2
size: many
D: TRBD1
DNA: TGCGCCAGCAGCCCTAACCCGGGACAGGGGCTCTATGGCTACACCTTC
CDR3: CASSPNPGQGLYGYTF

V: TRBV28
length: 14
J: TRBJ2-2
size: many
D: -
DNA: TGTGCCAGCAAGCTTGGGAGACCTCCCGGGGAGCTGTTTTTT
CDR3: CASKLGRPPGELFF

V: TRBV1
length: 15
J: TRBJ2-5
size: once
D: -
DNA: TGCACCAGAATAGCGGGAGGCGAGGGAGAAGAGACCCAGTACTTC
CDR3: CTRIAGGEGEETQYF

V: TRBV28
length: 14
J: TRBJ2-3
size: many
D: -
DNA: TGTGCCAGCAGTTTAGCCGGGAGCACAGATACGCAGTATTTT
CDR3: CASSLAGSTDTQYF

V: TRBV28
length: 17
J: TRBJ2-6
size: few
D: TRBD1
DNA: TGTGCCATCGAGGACAGGGTCCTCTACTCTGGGGCCAACGTCCTGACTTTC
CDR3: CAIEDRVLYSGANVLTF

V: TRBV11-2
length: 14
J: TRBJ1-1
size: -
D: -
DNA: TGTGCCAGCAGCTTATGGTCAGGGCAGGTCGGAGCTTTCTTT
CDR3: CASSLWSGQVGAFF

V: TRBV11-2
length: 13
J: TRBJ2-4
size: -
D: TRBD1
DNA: TGTGCCAGCAGCCAGGGGGAAGTGAACATTCAGTACTTC
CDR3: CASSQGEVNIQYF

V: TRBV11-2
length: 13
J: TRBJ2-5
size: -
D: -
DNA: TGTGCCAGCAGCTTTAACAGCCAAGAGACCCAGTACTTC
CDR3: CASSFNSQETQYF

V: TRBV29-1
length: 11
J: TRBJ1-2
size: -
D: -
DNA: TGCAGCGTTGCCGGGGGGTATGGCTACACCTTC
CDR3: CSVAGGYGYTF

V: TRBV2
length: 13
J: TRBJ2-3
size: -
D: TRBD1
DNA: TGTGCCACTCGGGACAGGGGACCAGATACGCAGTATTTT
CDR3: CATRDRGPDTQYF

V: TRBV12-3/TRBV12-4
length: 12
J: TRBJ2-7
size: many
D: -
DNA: TGTGCCAGCAGTTCCCCGACAGACGAGCAGTACTTC
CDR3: CASSSPTDEQYF

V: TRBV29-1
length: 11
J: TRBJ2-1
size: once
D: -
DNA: TGCAGCGCTGAAGGGAACAATGAGCAGTTCTTC
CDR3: CSAEGNNEQFF

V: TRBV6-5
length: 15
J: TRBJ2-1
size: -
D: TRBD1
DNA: TGTGCCAGCGGTACCAGACAGGGGGATGTCAATGAGCAGTTCTTC
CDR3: CASGTRQGDVNEQFF

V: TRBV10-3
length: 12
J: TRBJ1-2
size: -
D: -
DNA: TGTGCCACCCAGGGAGGAGACGACGGCTACACCTTC
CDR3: CATQGGDDGYTF

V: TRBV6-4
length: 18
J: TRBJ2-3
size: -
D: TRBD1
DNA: TGTGCCAGCAGTGAATTTCCGGACAGGGGAGGAATCCCAGGTACGCAGTATTTT
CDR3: CASSEFPDRGGIPGTQYF

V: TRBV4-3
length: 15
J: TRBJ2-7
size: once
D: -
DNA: TGCGCCAGCGGCCAAGGGCGCAGGGCGGGCTACGAGCAGTACTTC
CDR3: CASGQGRRAGYEQYF

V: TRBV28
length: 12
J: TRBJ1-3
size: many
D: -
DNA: TGTGCCAGCAGTCAACAGGATCACACCATATATTTT
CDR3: CASSQQDHTIYF

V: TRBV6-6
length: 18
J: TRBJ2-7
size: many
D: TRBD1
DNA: TGTGCCAGCAGTTACCTTTTTGCCGGGACAGGGGGAACCTACGAGCAGTACTTC
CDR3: CASSYLFAGTGGTYEQYF

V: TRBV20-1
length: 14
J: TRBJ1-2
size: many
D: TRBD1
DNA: TGCAGTGCTAGAGCGGCAGGGGGTGGTTATGGCTACACCTTC
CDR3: CSARAAGGGYGYTF

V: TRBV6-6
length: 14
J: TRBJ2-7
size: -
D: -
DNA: TGTGCCAGCAGTTGCTCTAGACAAACCTACGAGCAGTACTTC
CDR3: CASSCSRQTYEQYF

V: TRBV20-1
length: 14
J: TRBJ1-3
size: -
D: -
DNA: TGCAGTGCTTATAGTATGGGACCGGGAAACACCATATATTTT
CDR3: CSAYSMGPGNTIYF

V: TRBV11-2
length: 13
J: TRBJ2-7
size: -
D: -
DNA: TGTGCCAGCAGCCCTCGGGAGACCTACGAGCAGTACTTC
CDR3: CASSPRETYEQYF

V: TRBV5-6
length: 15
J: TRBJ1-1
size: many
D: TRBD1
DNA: TGTGCCAGCAGCGGGGACAGGGGTTTTAGGGCTGAAGCTTTCTTT
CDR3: CASSGDRGFRAEAFF

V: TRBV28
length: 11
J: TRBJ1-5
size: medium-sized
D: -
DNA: TGTGCCAGCAGTTTCCAGGGGCCCCAGCATTTT
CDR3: CASSFQGPQHF

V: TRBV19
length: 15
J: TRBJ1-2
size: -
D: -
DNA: TGTGCCAGTAGTTCCAGGGACAATGAGTTCTATGGCTACACCTTC
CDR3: CASSSRDNEFYGYTF

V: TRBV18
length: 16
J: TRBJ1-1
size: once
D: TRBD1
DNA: TGTGCCAGCTCGGTAGGACAGGGAGGTTTGGACACTGAAGCTTTCTTT
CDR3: CASSVGQGGLDTEAFF

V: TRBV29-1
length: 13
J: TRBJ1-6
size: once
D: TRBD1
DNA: TGCAGCGCTGCCAGGGACAGAGAATCACCTCCCCACTTT
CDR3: CSAARDRESPPHF

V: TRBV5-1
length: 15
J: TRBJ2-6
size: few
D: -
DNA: TGCGCCAGCAGCTTGGAGACCGCTGGGGCCTACGTCCTGACTTTC
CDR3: CASSLETAGAYVLTF